These 19 T cell receptor beta chains were all obtained from the same sample, sequenced in a study of OX40 agonist ivuxolimab in advanced cancers. Only in-frame clones appear in the TCRdb table, and some are missing; sequencing was by immunoSEQ multiplex PCR. The sample holds over 65,000 clones, approximately 92% seen once. The sequences come from CD4+ or CD8+ T cells sorted from blood, collected in a trial of the OX40 agonist ivuxolimab. The receptor set was obtained from an adult with an advanced solid tumor such as melanoma, head and neck, liver or kidney cancer.

The rearrangement links TRBV5-4 to TRBJ1-1; D is ambiguous. The V and J ends lost 1 base and 1 base respectively, with 5 bases between them. The CDR3 loop spans 13 amino acids. Germline-derived CDR1 and CDR2 are SGHNT and YYREEE (reference sequence). CDR3 residues: CASSLTENTEAFF. The CDR3 coding sequence is TGTGCCAGCAGCTTGACGGAGAACACTGAAGCTTTCTTT.

This clone was detected once. V and J are TRBV5-1 and TRBJ1-1; 7 nucleotides line up with TRBD1. J was trimmed by 2 bases and V by 2 bases; bases with no gene match: 9. The CDR3 has 16 amino acids. CDR1 and CDR2 (germline): SGHRS, YFSETQ. The CDR3 region is CASSFGTVVPNTEAFF. The CDR3, as DNA: TGCGCCAGCAGCTTCGGGACAGTCGTTCCTAACACTGAAGCTTTCTTT.

The V and J genes are TRBV5-1 and TRBJ2-5; 10 bases are a match to TRBD1. The germline CDR1 and CDR2 sequences are SGHRS and YFSETQ. The CDR3 is 15 amino acids. Trimming removed 0 bases from V and 11 bases from J; junction bases left unmatched: 10. CDR3 residues: CASSLGAGTGERQYF. In DNA, the CDR3 is TGCGCCAGCAGCTTGGGGGCCGGGACAGGGGAAAGGCAGTACTTC.

This sequence joins TRBV7-2 and TRBJ2-7; D gene unclear. CDR3 length equals 11 residues. Germline assignment: CDR1 SGHTA and CDR2 FQGNSA. V lost 4 bases and J lost 5, with 6 bases in between. Here the CDR3 DNA reads TGTGCCAGCAGCTCCGTGAACGAGCAGTACTTC. Translating gives CASSSVNEQYF.

This clone showed up just once. The chain employs TRBV6-6 and TRBJ2-7; D may be TRBD1 (6 bases). Between the trimmed V and J ends, which lost 5 bases and 5 bases, there was a span of 13 bases. The CDR3 extends over 13 amino acids. Germline V gene lookup returns CDR1 MNHNY and CDR2 SVGAGI (reference sequence). The CDR3 bases are TGTGCCAGCAGTCATGTGGACAGCCACGAGCAGTACTTC. This encodes CASSHVDSHEQYF.

CDR3 amino acids: CASSTGLNTEAFF. The CDR3 bases are TGTGCCAGCAGCACCGGACTGAACACTGAAGCTTTCTTT. The V and J genes are TRBV7-7 and TRBJ1-1; no clear D. CDR1 and CDR2 from the germline V gene are SSHAT and FNYEAQ (reference sequence). The CDR3 spans 13 residues. The V end was cut by 5 bases, the J end by 0 bases, with 7 bases between.

The CDR3 region has the DNA TGTGCCAGCAGCGTAGCCCTCTCGTCGGACGGGGGTGAGCAGTTCTTC. This translates into CASSVALSSDGGEQFF. The chain has TRBV9 and TRBJ2-1; D may be TRBD2 (6 bases). The CDR3 has 16 amino acids. Germline assignment: CDR1 SGDLS and CDR2 YYNGEE. V dropped 0 bases and J dropped 9 bases, with 19 bases sitting between them.

The chain employs TRBV6-5 and TRBJ1-2; TRBD1 agrees at 10 bases. This CDR3 has 14 amino acids. J lost 5 bases, V lost 8 bases, and 8 bases had no gene match. Germline V gene lookup returns CDR1 MNHEY and CDR2 SVGAGI. The DNA of the CDR3 is TGTGCCAGCCACCGCGACAGGGGGCTTTATGGCTACACCTTC. This sequence encodes CASHRDRGLYGYTF.

The gene calls are TRBV28 and TRBJ2-7, with D unclear. V gave up 2 bases and J gave up 7 bases, with 21 bases separating them. The germline V gene encodes CDR1 MDHEN and CDR2 SYDVKM. The length of the CDR3 is 16 residues. CDR3 DNA: TGTGCCAGCAGTTTACCGGAAGGGCTTGGAAGTATGGAGCAGTACTTC. Translating gives CASSLPEGLGSMEQYF.

The chain uses TRBV28 and TRBJ2-1; 13 bases align to TRBD2. CDR3 length: 15 amino acids. Germline V CDR1 and CDR2: MDHEN, SYDVKM. The trim removed 6 bases at V and 8 bases at J, leaving 7 bases unmatched. CDR3 residues: CASSRGLAGDDEQFF. The CDR3 nucleotides read TGTGCCAGCAGCCGAGGACTAGCGGGAGACGATGAGCAGTTCTTC.

The rearrangement links TRBV6-5 to TRBJ2-2, with 8 bases lining up with TRBD2. The CDR3 has 15 residues. Looked up from germline, CDR1 is MNHEY and CDR2 is SVGAGI. The trim removed 7 bases at V and 2 bases at J, leaving 6 bases unmatched. For the CDR3, the DNA is TGTGCCAGCACCCGGGGGGGTGCCAACACCGGGGAGCTGTTTTTT. It codes for CASTRGGANTGELFF.

This clone was seen more than once but under ten times. In DNA, the CDR3 is TGTGCCAGCCACTCGCAGGGGGCTGGAAACACCATATATTTT. Its translation: CASHSQGAGNTIYF. The chain combines TRBV28 with TRBJ1-3; 7 positions match TRBD1. Germline V lookup: CDR1 MDHEN, CDR2 SYDVKM. CDR3 length: 14 amino acids. Trimming removed 8 bases from V and 2 bases from J; junction bases left unmatched: 6.

The V gene is TRBV27, the J gene TRBJ1-1; D gene uncertain. CDR3 length: 12 residues. Between the trimmed V and J ends, which lost 4 bases and 6 bases, there was a span of 9 bases. Germline CDR1 reads MNHEY; CDR2 reads SMNVEV (reference sequence). The CDR3 here is CASSSRFSEAFF. The CDR3 bases are TGTGCCAGCAGTTCACGGTTCTCTGAAGCTTTCTTT.

This sequence joins TRBV19 and TRBJ1-4; 9 bases fit TRBD1. CDR1 is LNHDA, CDR2 SQIVND, per germline (reference sequence). The CDR3 is 15 residues long. The V segment lost 2 bases and the J segment 5 bases; nucleotides outside the gene matches: 3. CDR3 amino acids: CASSIRQGVNEKLFF. The CDR3 nucleotides are TGTGCCAGTAGTATACGACAGGGGGTGAATGAAAAACTGTTTTTT.

This clone has more than one count but fewer than ten. The chain combines TRBV11-2 with TRBJ1-2; 9 bases map to TRBD1. V lost 3 bases, J lost 6 bases, and 5 bases stayed unmatched. In germline, CDR1 is SGHAT, CDR2 FQNNGV. The CDR3 length is 14 residues. In nucleotides, the CDR3 is TGTGCCAGCAGCTTCACAGGGGGCGAGGATGGCTACACCTTC. Protein sequence: CASSFTGGEDGYTF.

The rearrangement uses TRBV7-9 and TRBJ2-7; D is possibly TRBD1 (7 bases). The CDR3 extends over 15 amino acids. From germline, CDR1 is SEHNR and CDR2 FQNEAQ (reference sequence). V lost 5 bases, J lost 3 bases, and 17 bases lay in between. The CDR3 loop is CASSRGGDSFYEQYF. CDR3 sequence (DNA): TGTGCCAGCAGCCGCGGCGGGGACAGTTTCTACGAGCAGTACTTC. The variable domain in full, completed from reference TRBV7-9 and TRBJ2-7, reads DTGVSQNPRHKITKRGQNVTFRCDPISEHNRLYWYRQTLGQGPEFLTYFQNEAQLEKSRLLSDRFSAERPKGSFSTLEIQRTEQGDSAMYLCASSRGGDSFYEQYFGPGTRLTVT.

The chain carries TRBV18 and TRBJ1-4, with a weak D call TRBD1 (5 bases). CDR3 length: 16 amino acids. V lost 0 bases and J 8 bases, leaving 16 bases between the germline ends. Germline CDR1 is KGHSH and CDR2 is LQKENI. This chain's CDR3 is CASSPPSGIREEKLFF. The CDR3, as DNA: TGTGCCAGCTCACCACCTTCAGGGATCAGGGAGGAAAAACTGTTTTTT.

The chain links TRBV18 to TRBJ1-4, with 10 bases lining up with TRBD1. CDR1 KGHSH and CDR2 LQKENI come from the germline V gene. Trimming at V came to 5 bases and at J to 8 bases, leaving 17 bases not matched to a gene. The CDR3 spans 18 residues. CDR3 DNA sequence: TGTGCCAGCTCAGCGACAATGAGATCCGGGACAGGGGACGAAAAACTGTTTTTT. Its translation is CASSATMRSGTGDEKLFF.

Points on this clone: A read error may produce the germline difference seen at one junction end. The V call is TRBV4-1, the J call TRBJ2-1; TRBD2 aligns across 11 bases. Germline values: CDR1 MGHRA, CDR2 YSYEKL. The CDR3 length is 13 residues. This CDR3 reads CASSQTSGAGEIF. CDR3 bases: TGCGCCAGCAGCCAGACTAGCGGGGCTGGGGAGATCTTC.